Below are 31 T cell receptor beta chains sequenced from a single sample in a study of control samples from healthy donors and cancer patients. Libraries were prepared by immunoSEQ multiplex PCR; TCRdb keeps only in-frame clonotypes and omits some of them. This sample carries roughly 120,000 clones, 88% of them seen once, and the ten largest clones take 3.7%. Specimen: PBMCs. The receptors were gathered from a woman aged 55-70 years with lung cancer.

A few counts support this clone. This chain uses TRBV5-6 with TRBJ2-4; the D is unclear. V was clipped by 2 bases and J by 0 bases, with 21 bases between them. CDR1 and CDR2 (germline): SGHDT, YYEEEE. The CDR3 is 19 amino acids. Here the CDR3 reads CASSFHVVVLTLAKNIQYF. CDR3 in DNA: TGTGCCAGCAGCTTTCATGTAGTAGTCCTGACATTAGCCAAAAACATTCAGTACTTC.

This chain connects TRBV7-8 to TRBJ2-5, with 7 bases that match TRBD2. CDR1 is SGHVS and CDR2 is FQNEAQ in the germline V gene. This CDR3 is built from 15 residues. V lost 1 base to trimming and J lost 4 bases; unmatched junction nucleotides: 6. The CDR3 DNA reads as TGTGCCAGCAGCTTAGGGGCGGGAGCCGGAGAGACCCAGTACTTC. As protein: CASSLGAGAGETQYF.

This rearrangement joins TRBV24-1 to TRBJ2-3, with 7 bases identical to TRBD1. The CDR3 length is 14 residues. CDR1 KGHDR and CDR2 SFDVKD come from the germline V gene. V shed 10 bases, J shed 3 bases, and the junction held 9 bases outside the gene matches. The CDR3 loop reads CATRSGQTTDTQYF. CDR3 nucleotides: TGTGCCACAAGGTCGGGACAGACAACAGATACGCAGTATTTT.

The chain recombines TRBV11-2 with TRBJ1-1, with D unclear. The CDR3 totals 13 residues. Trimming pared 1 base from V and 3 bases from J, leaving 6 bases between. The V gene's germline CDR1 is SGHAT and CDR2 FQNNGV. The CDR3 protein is CASSLVLDTEAFF. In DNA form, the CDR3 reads TGTGCCAGCAGCTTAGTCTTGGACACTGAAGCTTTCTTT.

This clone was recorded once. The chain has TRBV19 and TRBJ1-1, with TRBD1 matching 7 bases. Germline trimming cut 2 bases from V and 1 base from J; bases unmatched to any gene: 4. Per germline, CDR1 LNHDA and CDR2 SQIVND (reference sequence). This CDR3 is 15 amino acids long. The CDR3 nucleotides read TGTGCCAGTAGTATATCCGACAGGGAGAACACTGAAGCTTTCTTT. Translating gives CASSISDRENTEAFF.

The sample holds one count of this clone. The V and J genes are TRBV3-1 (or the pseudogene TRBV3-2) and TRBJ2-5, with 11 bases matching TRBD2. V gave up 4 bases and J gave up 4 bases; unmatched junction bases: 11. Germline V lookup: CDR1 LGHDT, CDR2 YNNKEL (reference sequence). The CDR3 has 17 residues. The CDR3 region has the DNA TGTGCCAGCAGCCCAATACTAGCGGGGGAGGGTGGAGAGACCCAGTACTTC. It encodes CASSPILAGEGGETQYF.

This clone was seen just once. The chain's CDR3 is CASRPPGQGVFRYF. CDR3 DNA sequence: TGTGCCAGCAGACCACCGGGACAGGGAGTTTTTCGGTACTTC. V is TRBV6-5 and J is TRBJ2-5; 9 bases align to TRBD1. The V segment lost 6 bases and the J segment 13 bases; nucleotides outside the gene matches: 15. CDR1 and CDR2 (germline): MNHEY, SVGAGI. This CDR3 region has 14 residues.

The DNA for the CDR3 is TGTGCCAGCAGGACCGGGACTAGCGAAGAGACCCAGTACTTC. This sequence encodes CASRTGTSEETQYF. The V gene is TRBV2, the J gene TRBJ2-5, with TRBD2 identical over 10 bases. CDR1 is SNHLY, CDR2 FYNNEI, per germline. The CDR3 runs to 14 residues. The trim removed 6 bases at V and 3 bases at J, leaving 4 bases unmatched.

CDR3 sequence: CASSLNSPLAVTDTQYF. CDR3 DNA: TGCGCCAGCAGCTTGAACTCTCCCCTAGCGGTGACAGATACGCAGTATTTT. The chain carries TRBV5-1 and TRBJ2-3; TRBD2 matches 7 bases. CDR3 length: 17 residues. CDR1 is SGHRS and CDR2 is YFSETQ in the germline V gene. V shed 1 base, J shed 3 bases, and the junction held 11 bases outside the gene matches.

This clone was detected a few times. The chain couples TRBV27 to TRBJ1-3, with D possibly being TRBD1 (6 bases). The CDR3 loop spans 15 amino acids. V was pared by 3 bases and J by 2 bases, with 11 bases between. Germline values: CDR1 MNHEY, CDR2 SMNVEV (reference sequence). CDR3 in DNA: TGTGCCAGCAGTTTTCAGGGGAGCCCTGGAAACACCATATATTTT. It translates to CASSFQGSPGNTIYF.

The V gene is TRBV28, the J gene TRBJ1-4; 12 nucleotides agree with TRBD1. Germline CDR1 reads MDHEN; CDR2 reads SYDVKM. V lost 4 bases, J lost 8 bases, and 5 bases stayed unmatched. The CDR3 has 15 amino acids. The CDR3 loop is CASSSSGTGGEKLFF. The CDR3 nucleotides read TGTGCCAGCAGTTCCTCCGGGACAGGGGGCGAAAAACTGTTTTTT.

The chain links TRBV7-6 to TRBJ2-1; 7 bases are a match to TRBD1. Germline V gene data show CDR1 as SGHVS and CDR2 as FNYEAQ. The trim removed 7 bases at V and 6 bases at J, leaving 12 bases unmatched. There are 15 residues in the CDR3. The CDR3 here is CASTPNEGAGNEQFF. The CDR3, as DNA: TGTGCCAGCACTCCCAATGAGGGGGCCGGCAATGAGCAGTTCTTC.

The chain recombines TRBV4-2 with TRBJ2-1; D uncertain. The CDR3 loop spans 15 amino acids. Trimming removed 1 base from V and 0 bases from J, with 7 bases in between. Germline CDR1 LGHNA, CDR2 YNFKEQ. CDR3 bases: TGTGCCAGCAGCCAAGGGGTGAGCTCCTACAATGAGCAGTTCTTC. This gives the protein CASSQGVSSYNEQFF.

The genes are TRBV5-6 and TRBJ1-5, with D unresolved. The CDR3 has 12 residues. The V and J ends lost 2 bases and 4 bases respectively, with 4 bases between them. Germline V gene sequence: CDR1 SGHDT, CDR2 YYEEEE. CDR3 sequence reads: CASSLWNQPQHF. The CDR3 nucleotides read TGTGCCAGCAGCTTATGGAATCAGCCCCAGCATTTT.

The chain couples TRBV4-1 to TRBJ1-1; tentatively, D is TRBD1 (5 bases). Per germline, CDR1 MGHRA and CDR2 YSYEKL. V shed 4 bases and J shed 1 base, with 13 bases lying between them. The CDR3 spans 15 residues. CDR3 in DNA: TGCGCCAGCAGCCGCGCGAGGGGAGCGAACACTGAAGCTTTCTTT. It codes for CASSRARGANTEAFF.

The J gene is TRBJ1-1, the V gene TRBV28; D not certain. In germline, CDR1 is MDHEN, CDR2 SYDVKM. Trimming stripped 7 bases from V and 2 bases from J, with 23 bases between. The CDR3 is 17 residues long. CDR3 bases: TGTGCCAGCAACCAACCAGGTAGGGCGAACTCTAACACTGAAGCTTTCTTT. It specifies CASNQPGRANSNTEAFF.

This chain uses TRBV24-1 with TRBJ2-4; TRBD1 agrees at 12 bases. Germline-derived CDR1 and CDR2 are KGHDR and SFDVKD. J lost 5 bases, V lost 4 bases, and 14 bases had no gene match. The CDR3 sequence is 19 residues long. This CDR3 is CATSDSGTGGGLRQNIQYF. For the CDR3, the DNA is TGTGCCACCAGTGACTCCGGGACAGGGGGCGGATTAAGGCAAAACATTCAGTACTTC.

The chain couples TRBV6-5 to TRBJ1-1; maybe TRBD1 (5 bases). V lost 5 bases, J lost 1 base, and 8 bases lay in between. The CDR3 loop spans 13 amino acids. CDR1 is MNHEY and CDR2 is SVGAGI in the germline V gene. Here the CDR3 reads CASSPGPNTEAFF. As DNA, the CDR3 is TGTGCCAGCAGTCCGGGACCGAACACTGAAGCTTTCTTT.

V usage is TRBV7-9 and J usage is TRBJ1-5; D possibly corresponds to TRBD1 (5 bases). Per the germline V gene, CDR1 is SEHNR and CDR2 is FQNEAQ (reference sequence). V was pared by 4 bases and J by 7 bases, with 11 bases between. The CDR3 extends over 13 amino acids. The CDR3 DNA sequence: TGTGCCAGCAGCTCCGGGGCGCGGCAGCCCCAGCATTTT. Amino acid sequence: CASSSGARQPQHF.

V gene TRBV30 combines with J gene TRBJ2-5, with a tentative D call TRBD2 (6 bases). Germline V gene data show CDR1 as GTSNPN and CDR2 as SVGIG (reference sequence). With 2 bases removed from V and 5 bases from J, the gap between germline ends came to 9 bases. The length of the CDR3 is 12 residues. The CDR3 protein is CAWSRSGETQYF. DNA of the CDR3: TGTGCCTGGAGTAGAAGCGGGGAGACCCAGTACTTC. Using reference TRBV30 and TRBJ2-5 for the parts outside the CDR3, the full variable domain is SQTIHQWPATLVQPVGSPLSLECTVEGTSNPNLYWYRQAAGRGLQLLFYSVGIGQISSEVPQNLSASRPQDRQFILSSKKLLLSDSGFYLCAWSRSGETQYFGPGTRLLVL.

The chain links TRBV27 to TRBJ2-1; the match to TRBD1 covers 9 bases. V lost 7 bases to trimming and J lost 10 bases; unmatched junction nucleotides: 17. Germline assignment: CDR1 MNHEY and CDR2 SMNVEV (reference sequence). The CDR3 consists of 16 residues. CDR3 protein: CASTKTGGVVQGEQFF. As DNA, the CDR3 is TGTGCCAGCACCAAGACAGGGGGGGTCGTACAGGGGGAGCAGTTCTTC.

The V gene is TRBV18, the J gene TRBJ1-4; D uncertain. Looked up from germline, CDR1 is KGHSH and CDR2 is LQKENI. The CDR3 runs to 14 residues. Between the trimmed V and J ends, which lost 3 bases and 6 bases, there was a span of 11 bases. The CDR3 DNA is TGTGCCAGCTCACCTTCTGGCGAGTATGAAAAACTGTTTTTT. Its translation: CASSPSGEYEKLFF.

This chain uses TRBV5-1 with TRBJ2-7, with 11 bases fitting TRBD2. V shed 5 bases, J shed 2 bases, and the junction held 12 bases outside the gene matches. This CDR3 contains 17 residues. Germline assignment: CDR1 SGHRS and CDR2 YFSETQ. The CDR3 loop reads CASSRDTTSGITYEQYF. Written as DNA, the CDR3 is TGCGCCAGCAGTCGAGACACGACTAGCGGGATTACCTACGAGCAGTACTTC.

CDR3 residues: CASSRTGGGQETQYF. The CDR3 DNA sequence: TGTGCCAGCAGCCGGACCGGCGGGGGTCAAGAGACCCAGTACTTC. V is TRBV4-2 and J is TRBJ2-5; 7 bases are shared with TRBD2. CDR3 length: 15 amino acids. The germline V gene has CDR1 LGHNA and CDR2 YNFKEQ. V was pared by 4 bases and J by 2 bases, with 7 bases of the junction left unmatched.

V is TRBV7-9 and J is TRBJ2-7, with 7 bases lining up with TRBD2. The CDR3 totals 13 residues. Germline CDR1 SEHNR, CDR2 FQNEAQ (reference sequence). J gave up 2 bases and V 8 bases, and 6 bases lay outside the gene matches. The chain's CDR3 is CASASSGTYEQYF. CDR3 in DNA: TGTGCCAGCGCTTCTAGCGGTACCTACGAGCAGTACTTC.

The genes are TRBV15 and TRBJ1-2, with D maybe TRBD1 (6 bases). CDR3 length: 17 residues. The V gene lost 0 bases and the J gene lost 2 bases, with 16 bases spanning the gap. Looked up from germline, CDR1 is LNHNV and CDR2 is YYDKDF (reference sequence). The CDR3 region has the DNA TGTGCCACCAGCAGAGATCCGGGGGCCTACACCAACTATGGCTACACCTTC. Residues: CATSRDPGAYTNYGYTF. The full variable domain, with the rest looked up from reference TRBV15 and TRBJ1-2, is DAMVIQNPRYQVTQFGKPVTLSCSQTLNHNVMYWYQQKSSQAPKLLFHYYDKDFNNEADTPDNFQSRRPNTSFCFLDIRSPGLGDTAMYLCATSRDPGAYTNYGYTFGSGTRLTVV.

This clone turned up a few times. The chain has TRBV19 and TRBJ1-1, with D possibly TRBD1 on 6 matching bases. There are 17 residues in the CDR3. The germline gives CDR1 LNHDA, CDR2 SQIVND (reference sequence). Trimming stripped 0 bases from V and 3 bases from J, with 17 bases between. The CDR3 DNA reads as TGTGCCAGTAGTATAGAGGAAAACCGGGGGGCAGACACTGAAGCTTTCTTT. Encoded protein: CASSIEENRGADTEAFF.

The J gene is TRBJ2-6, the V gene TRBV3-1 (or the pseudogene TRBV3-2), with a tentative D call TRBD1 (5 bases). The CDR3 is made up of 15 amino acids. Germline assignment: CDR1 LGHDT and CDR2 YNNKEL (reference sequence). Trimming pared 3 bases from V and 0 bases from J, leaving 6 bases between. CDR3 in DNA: TGTGCCAGCAGCCACGACAGCTCTGGGGCCAACGTCCTGACTTTC. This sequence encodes CASSHDSSGANVLTF.

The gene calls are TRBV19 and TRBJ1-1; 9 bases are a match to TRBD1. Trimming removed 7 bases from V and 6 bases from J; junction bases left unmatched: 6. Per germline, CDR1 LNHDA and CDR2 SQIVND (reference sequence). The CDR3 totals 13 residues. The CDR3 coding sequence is TGTGCCAGTACTACCACAGGGGGCTCTGAAGCTTTCTTT. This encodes CASTTTGGSEAFF.

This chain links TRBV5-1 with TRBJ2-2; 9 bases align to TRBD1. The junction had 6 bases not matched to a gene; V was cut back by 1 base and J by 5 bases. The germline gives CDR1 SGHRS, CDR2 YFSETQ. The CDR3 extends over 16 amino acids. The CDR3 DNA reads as TGCGCCAGCAGCTTGCAGGGACAGGGCAATACCGGGGAGCTGTTTTTT. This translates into CASSLQGQGNTGELFF.

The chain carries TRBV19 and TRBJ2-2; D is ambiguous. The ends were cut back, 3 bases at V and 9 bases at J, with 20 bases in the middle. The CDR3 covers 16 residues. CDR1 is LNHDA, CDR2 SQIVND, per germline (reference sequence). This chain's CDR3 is CASSMLVGPEFRELFF. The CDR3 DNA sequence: TGTGCCAGTAGTATGTTGGTAGGCCCGGAATTCAGGGAGCTGTTTTTT.